The 28 T cell receptor beta chains listed next were all sequenced from one sample in a study of blood T cell repertoires in COVID-19. Sequencing was performed with immunoSEQ multiplex PCR; in TCRdb, only in-frame clones are kept and a portion is missing. The sample has 100,000 or so clones, about 89% seen once. Specimen: peripheral blood. The receptors were sampled from a man aged 60 to 75 with acute or convalescent COVID-19.

This chain links TRBV29-1 with TRBJ1-3, with 8 nucleotides matching TRBD1. The CDR3 has 16 residues. CDR1 and CDR2 from the germline V gene are SQVTM and ANQGSEA. V lost 7 bases and J lost 1; bases outside the gene matches: 12. The chain's CDR3 is CSGAGGTGISGNTIYF. In DNA, the CDR3 is TGCAGCGGGGCCGGTGGGACAGGAATATCTGGAAACACCATATATTTT.

V and J are TRBV5-1 and TRBJ2-4, with TRBD1 matching 9 bases. The CDR3 runs 15 residues. Trimming took 0 bases from V and 8 from J; bases not matched to a gene: 6. Germline V lookup: CDR1 SGHRS, CDR2 YFSETQ. CDR3 in DNA: TGCGCCAGCAGCTTGGTCGGGACAGGGTACGACATTCAGTACTTC. It specifies CASSLVGTGYDIQYF. The full variable domain, completed using reference TRBV5-1 and TRBJ2-4, is KAGVTQTPRYLIKTRGQQVTLSCSPISGHRSVSWYQQTPGQGLQFLFEYFSETQRNKGNFPGRFSGRQFSNSRSEMNVSTLELGDSALYLCASSLVGTGYDIQYFGAGTRLSVL.

The chain carries TRBV24-1 and TRBJ2-7; 12 nucleotides agree with TRBD1. This CDR3 comprises 16 residues. Per germline, CDR1 KGHDR and CDR2 SFDVKD. V gave up 3 bases and J gave up 5 bases; unmatched junction bases: 7. The DNA for the CDR3 is TGTGCCACCAGTGATGGGACAGGGGGCTTTAGGCACGAGCAGTACTTC. This codes for CATSDGTGGFRHEQYF.

The chain recombines TRBV5-5 with TRBJ1-4, with D perhaps TRBD1 (6 bases). Trimming took off 4 bases at V and 4 bases at J, with 11 bases between the two ends. The V gene's germline CDR1 is SGHKS and CDR2 YYEKEE (reference sequence). The CDR3 length is 14 residues. Here the CDR3 reads CASSPGQHNEKLFF. CDR3 DNA: TGTGCCAGCAGCCCAGGACAGCATAATGAAAAACTGTTTTTT.

V gene TRBV27 combines with J gene TRBJ2-1; 7 bases align to TRBD2. CDR3 length: 13 amino acids. V shed 0 bases and J 8 bases; nucleotides not matched to a gene: 1. The V gene's germline CDR1 is MNHEY and CDR2 SMNVEV (reference sequence). CDR3 DNA: TGTGCCAGCAGTTTATCGGCGGGGGATGAGCAGTTCTTC. Translating gives CASSLSAGDEQFF.

The sample holds one count of this clone. The V gene is TRBV4-2, the J gene TRBJ1-5, with D perhaps TRBD1 (6 bases). The germline V gene encodes CDR1 LGHNA and CDR2 YNFKEQ. V was pared by 0 bases and J by 1 base, with 16 bases between. CDR3 length equals 18 residues. The CDR3 coding sequence is TGTGCCAGCAGCCAAGATGATTTGGGGGCGGTGAGCAATCAGCCCCAGCATTTT. Translated: CASSQDDLGAVSNQPQHF.

The V and J genes are TRBV27 and TRBJ1-1; 8 positions match TRBD1. This CDR3 has 15 residues. Trimming cost V 6 bases and J 1 base; bases outside gene matches: 7. In germline, CDR1 is MNHEY, CDR2 SMNVEV (reference sequence). The CDR3 here is CASSRTGLRNTEAFF. CDR3 nucleotides: TGTGCCAGCAGCCGGACAGGGCTGCGGAACACTGAAGCTTTCTTT.

J is TRBJ2-1 and V is TRBV24-1; TRBD2 aligns across 8 bases. CDR1 is KGHDR and CDR2 is SFDVKD in the germline V gene. V gave up 4 bases and J gave up 9 bases; unmatched junction bases: 10. This CDR3 is built from 15 residues. The CDR3 DNA follows: TGTGCCACCAGTGAAATTAGCGGGGCCGGGAGTGAGCAGTTCTTC. Translated: CATSEISGAGSEQFF.

As DNA, the CDR3 is TGTGCCACCAGCGAGTCTAGCGGGATTTGGGACCTAACCACAGATACGCAGTATTTT. Its translation: CATSESSGIWDLTTDTQYF. V and J are TRBV15 and TRBJ2-3; TRBD2 matches 9 bases. CDR1 is LNHNV and CDR2 is YYDKDF in the germline V gene (reference sequence). V was pared by 5 bases and J by 2 bases, with 17 bases of the junction left unmatched. CDR3 length: 19 amino acids.

The chain joins TRBV6-5 to TRBJ1-2; TRBD1 matches at 7 bases. The CDR3 is 14 amino acids. Germline loops: CDR1 MNHEY, CDR2 SVGAGI. V lost 6 bases, J lost 3 bases, and 7 bases stayed unmatched. The CDR3 nucleotides are TGTGCCAGCAGCCGGGACAGCCACTACTATGGCTACACCTTC. It encodes CASSRDSHYYGYTF.

V usage is TRBV7-2 and J usage is TRBJ2-7; D perhaps matches TRBD2 (6 bases). Germline V lookup: CDR1 SGHTA, CDR2 FQGNSA. This CDR3 has 14 residues. Trimming stripped 5 bases from V and 3 bases from J, with 14 bases between. The CDR3, as DNA: TGTGCCAGCAGCCCCAGGAGGGTACTCTACGAGCAGTACTTC. Translation gives CASSPRRVLYEQYF.

The chain carries TRBV30 and TRBJ1-5; 8 bases map to TRBD1. The CDR3 extends over 14 amino acids. V was clipped by 2 bases and J by 10 bases; unmatched bases: 10. Germline CDR1 and CDR2: GTSNPN and SVGIG (reference sequence). CDR3 in DNA: TGTGCCTGGAGTTTTGGGACAGGCCTCTCACCCCAGCATTTT. Translating it yields CAWSFGTGLSPQHF.

The CDR3 is CASSPGTGRTEAFF. The CDR3 DNA reads as TGTGCCAGCAGCCCCGGGACAGGGAGGACTGAAGCTTTCTTT. The chain recombines TRBV7-2 with TRBJ1-1, with 9 nucleotides matching TRBD1. The CDR3 is 14 residues long. After removal of 5 bases from V and 5 bases from J, the junction contained 6 bases not matched to a gene. Per germline, CDR1 SGHTA and CDR2 FQGNSA.

The genes are TRBV4-2 and TRBJ1-6, with 7 bases lining up with TRBD1. Trimming removed 3 bases from V and 8 bases from J; junction bases left unmatched: 16. CDR3 length: 18 residues. Germline loops: CDR1 LGHNA, CDR2 YNFKEQ. CDR3 region: CASSHIIRDSGWDSPLHF. CDR3 sequence (DNA): TGTGCCAGCAGCCATATCATCCGGGACAGTGGTTGGGATTCACCCCTCCACTTT.

J is TRBJ1-3 and V is TRBV2; TRBD1 agrees at 8 bases. Germline loops: CDR1 SNHLY, CDR2 FYNNEI. The trim removed 2 bases at V and 1 base at J, leaving 1 base unmatched. The CDR3 totals 15 residues. The CDR3 here is CASSERTGSGNTIYF. The CDR3 DNA sequence: TGTGCCAGCAGTGAACGGACAGGGTCTGGAAACACCATATATTTT.

The chain uses TRBV5-1 and TRBJ2-5, with 10 bases lining up with TRBD2. This CDR3 spans 15 amino acids. Germline assignment: CDR1 SGHRS and CDR2 YFSETQ. The junction had 4 bases not matched to a gene; V was cut back by 1 base and J by 4 bases. CDR3 amino acids: CASSLSGRAVETQYF. The CDR3 region has the DNA TGCGCCAGCAGCTTGAGCGGGAGGGCCGTAGAGACCCAGTACTTC.

The V and J genes are TRBV2 and TRBJ1-4; the D gene is possibly TRBD1 (5 bases). The V gene lost 7 bases and the J gene lost 6 bases, with 15 bases spanning the gap. The CDR3 contains 14 residues. Germline CDR1 SNHLY, CDR2 FYNNEI. In DNA form, the CDR3 reads TGTGCCAGCACCTTACAGGCGCCTCATGAAAAACTGTTTTTT. It codes for CASTLQAPHEKLFF.

This chain connects TRBV30 to TRBJ1-1; 8 nucleotides line up with TRBD1. Germline-derived CDR1 and CDR2 are GTSNPN and SVGIG (reference sequence). CDR3 length: 15 residues. Trimming at V came to 1 base and at J to 1 base, leaving 5 bases not matched to a gene. CDR3 amino acids: CAWSASGQANTEAFF. In nucleotides, the CDR3 is TGTGCCTGGAGTGCTTCGGGACAGGCGAACACTGAAGCTTTCTTT.

CDR3 nucleotides: TGTGCCAGCAGCCAAGGTACTAGTCGCACAGATACGCAGTATTTT. This gives the protein CASSQGTSRTDTQYF. This chain joins TRBV3-1 (or the pseudogene TRBV3-2) and TRBJ2-3; a possible D gene is TRBD2 (5 bases). Per germline, CDR1 LGHDT and CDR2 YNNKEL (reference sequence). Trimming pared 1 base from V and 1 base from J, leaving 9 bases between. The length of the CDR3 is 15 residues.

This chain connects TRBV7-8 to TRBJ2-3; TRBD2 matches at 9 bases. Trimming removed 6 bases from V and 1 base from J; junction bases left unmatched: 8. CDR1 SGHVS and CDR2 FQNEAQ come from the germline V gene. The CDR3 is 16 amino acids. CDR3 loop: CASRLSGSRGTDTQYF. The CDR3 bases are TGTGCCAGCAGACTTAGCGGGAGTAGGGGCACAGATACGCAGTATTTT.

A few counts support this clone. The chain combines TRBV12-3 or TRBV12-4 with TRBJ2-1; no firm D call. The CDR3 runs to 12 residues. Trimming pared 7 bases from V and 4 bases from J, leaving 8 bases between. In DNA, the CDR3 is TGTGCCAGCACCCCAGGATACAATGAGCAGTTCTTC. It specifies CASTPGYNEQFF.

The chain uses TRBV7-3 and TRBJ2-1, with TRBD2 matching 9 bases. The CDR3 sequence is 16 residues long. CDR1 and CDR2 (germline): SGHTA, FQGTGA. The junction had 12 bases not matched to a gene; V was cut back by 5 bases and J by 7 bases. CDR3 nucleotides: TGTGCCAGCAGCCCTAGGAGTAGCGGGAGAAGGAATGAGCAGTTCTTC. Translating it yields CASSPRSSGRRNEQFF.

There are a few counts of this clone. The rearrangement uses TRBV27 and TRBJ2-2, with TRBD1 identical over 8 bases. The CDR3 has 14 amino acids. Germline V gene data show CDR1 as MNHEY and CDR2 as SMNVEV (reference sequence). After removal of 3 bases from V and 5 bases from J, the junction contained 2 bases not matched to a gene. In DNA form, the CDR3 reads TGTGCCAGCAGTTTGGACAGGGAGACCGGGGAGCTGTTTTTT. Its translation: CASSLDRETGELFF.

The chain carries TRBV5-1 and TRBJ2-5; 7 nucleotides align to TRBD2. CDR3 length equals 15 residues. V shed 1 base, J shed 3 bases, and the junction held 6 bases outside the gene matches. CDR1 is SGHRS and CDR2 is YFSETQ in the germline V gene. This CDR3 reads CASSLMRGMEETQYF. Written as DNA, the CDR3 is TGCGCCAGCAGCTTGATGCGGGGGATGGAAGAGACCCAGTACTTC.

The V call is TRBV24-1, the J call TRBJ2-5; a possible D gene is TRBD2 (7 bases). V lost 4 bases to trimming and J lost 9 bases, with 14 bases between them. This CDR3 comprises 13 residues. Germline lookup yields CDR1 KGHDR and CDR2 SFDVKD. For the CDR3, the DNA is TGTGCCACCAGTGACTCTTACGGGGGGCCCCAGTACTTC. It translates to CATSDSYGGPQYF.

This clone is a singleton in its sample. CDR3 loop: CATSDLAGRRYNEQFF. The DNA for the CDR3 is TGTGCCACCAGTGATCTAGCGGGACGACGCTACAATGAGCAGTTCTTC. This chain uses TRBV24-1 with TRBJ2-1, with 9 positions matching TRBD2. The CDR3 has 16 residues. CDR1 is KGHDR and CDR2 is SFDVKD in the germline V gene. The junction had 5 bases not matched to a gene; V was cut back by 3 bases and J by 3 bases.

The V and J genes are TRBV19 and TRBJ1-2; D perhaps matches TRBD1 (5 bases). Germline V lookup: CDR1 LNHDA, CDR2 SQIVND (reference sequence). The V and J ends lost 7 bases and 3 bases respectively, with 21 bases between them. The CDR3 is 16 amino acids. CDR3 loop: CASTRDGRARDYGYTF. The CDR3, as DNA: TGTGCCAGTACCAGGGACGGGAGGGCTAGAGACTATGGCTACACCTTC.

V usage is TRBV4-2 and J usage is TRBJ2-2; no reliable D call. The CDR3 is made up of 15 amino acids. In germline, CDR1 is LGHNA, CDR2 YNFKEQ. V was clipped by 1 base and J by 4 bases, with 10 bases between them. In DNA form, the CDR3 reads TGTGCCAGCAGCCAAGTCGCGCGCGGCACCGGGGAGCTGTTTTTT. As protein: CASSQVARGTGELFF.